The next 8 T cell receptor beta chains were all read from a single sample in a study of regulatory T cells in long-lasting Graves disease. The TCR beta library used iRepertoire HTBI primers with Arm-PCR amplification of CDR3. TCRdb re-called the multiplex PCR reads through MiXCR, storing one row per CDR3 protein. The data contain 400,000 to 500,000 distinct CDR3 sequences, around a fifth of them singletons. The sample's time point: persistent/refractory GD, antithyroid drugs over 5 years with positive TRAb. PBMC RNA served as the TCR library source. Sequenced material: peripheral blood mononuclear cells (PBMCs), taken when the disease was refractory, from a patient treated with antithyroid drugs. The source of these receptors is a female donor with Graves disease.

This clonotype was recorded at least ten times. The CDR3 region has the DNA TGTGCCAGCAGTTTGGGTTTTGGCAGGGGGCTAGACTATGGCTACACCTTC. The encoded protein is CASSLGFGRGLDYGYTF. The V gene is TRBV12-3 or TRBV12-4, the J gene TRBJ1-2; the match to TRBD1 covers 8 bases. V dropped 3 bases and J dropped 3; count of bases not matched to a gene: 12. The CDR3 has 17 amino acids.

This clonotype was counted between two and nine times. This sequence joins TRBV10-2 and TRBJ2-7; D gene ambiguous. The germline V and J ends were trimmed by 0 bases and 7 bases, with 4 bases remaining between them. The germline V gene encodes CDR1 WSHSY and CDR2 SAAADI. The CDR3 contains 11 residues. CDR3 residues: CASSESFEQYF. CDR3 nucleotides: TGCGCCAGCAGTGAGTCGTTTGAGCAGTACTTC.

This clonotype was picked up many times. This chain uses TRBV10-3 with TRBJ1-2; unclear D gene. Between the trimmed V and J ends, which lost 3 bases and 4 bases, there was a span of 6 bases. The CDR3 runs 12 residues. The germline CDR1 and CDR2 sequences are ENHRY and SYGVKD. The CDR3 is CAISEATYGYTF. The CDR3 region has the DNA TGTGCCATCAGTGAAGCGACCTATGGCTACACCTTC.

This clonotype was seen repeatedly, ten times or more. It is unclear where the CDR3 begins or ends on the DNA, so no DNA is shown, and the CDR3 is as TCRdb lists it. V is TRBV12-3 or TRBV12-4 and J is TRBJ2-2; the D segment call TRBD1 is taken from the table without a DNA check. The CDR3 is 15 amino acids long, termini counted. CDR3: CASSSSGGETGELFF.

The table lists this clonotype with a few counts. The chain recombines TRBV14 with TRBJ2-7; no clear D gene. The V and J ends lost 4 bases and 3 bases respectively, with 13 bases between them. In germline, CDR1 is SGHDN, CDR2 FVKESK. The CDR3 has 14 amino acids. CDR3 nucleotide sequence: TGTGCCAGCAGCCCCCGGACGTGGGGCTACGAGCAGTACTTC. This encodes CASSPRTWGYEQYF.

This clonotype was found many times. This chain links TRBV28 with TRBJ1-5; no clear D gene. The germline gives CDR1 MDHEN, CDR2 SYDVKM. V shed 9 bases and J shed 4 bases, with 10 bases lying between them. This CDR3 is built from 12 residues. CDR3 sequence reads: CASRRVNQPQHF. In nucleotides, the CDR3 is TGTGCCAGTAGACGGGTAAATCAGCCCCAGCATTTT.

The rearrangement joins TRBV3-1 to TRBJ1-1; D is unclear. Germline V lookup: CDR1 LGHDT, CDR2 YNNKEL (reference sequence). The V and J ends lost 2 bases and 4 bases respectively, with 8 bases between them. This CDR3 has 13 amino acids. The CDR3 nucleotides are TGTGCCAGCAGCCAAAGACGTGGCACTGAAGCTTTCTTT. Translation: CASSQRRGTEAFF.

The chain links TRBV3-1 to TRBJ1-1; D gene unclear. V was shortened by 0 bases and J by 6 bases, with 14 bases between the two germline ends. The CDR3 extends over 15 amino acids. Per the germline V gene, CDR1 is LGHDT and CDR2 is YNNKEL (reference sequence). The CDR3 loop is CASSQEDRAGAEAFF. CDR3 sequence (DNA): TGTGCCAGCAGCCAAGAAGACCGGGCGGGCGCTGAAGCTTTCTTT.